The present T cell receptor beta chain was sequenced within a study of T cells after yellow fever vaccination (dated by TCRdb to about 2019). Regarding the study in general: The SMART-Seq v4 Ultra Low Input RNA kit was used to prepare libraries from fractions with low cell numbers. To track T-cell clones before and after primary and booster YFV17D yellow fever vaccination, bulk TCR alpha and beta repertoires were sequenced longitudinally. Two healthy male donors made up the cohort, one aged 18 to 29 years and the other aged 30 to 40 years. Blood samples were taken at several timepoints before and after primary and secondary immunization, and bulk PBMC replicates and cell subsets were isolated.

This sample's treatment or condition label indicates: live attenuated yellow fever vaccine strain. Two biological replicates of bulk PBMCs were collected at each blood-draw timepoint. PBMCs were isolated from peripheral blood using a standard Ficoll-Paque protocol. TriZol was used to extract RNA from bulk PBMCs, from CD4 and CD8 fractions, and from dextramer-positive and dextramer-negative fractions. This clonotype was seen a few times. Its specific antigen is unknown. Base qualities are not recorded, but no much larger clone differs from it by a single base. The CDR3 numbers 14 residues from cysteine through phenylalanine. Left in the record is the CDR3 DNA by itself, 42 bases read in frame from the first base. CDR1 and CDR2 (LGHNA, YNFKEQ) derive from the germline V gene. The junction shows trimming of 0 bases on V and 6 bases on J, plus 11 bases between the germline ends. Synthesis of TCR cDNA relied on 5'RACE template switching, a step that introduced a universal primer site along with unique molecular identifiers. Priming for cDNA synthesis came from both the TCR alpha and TCR beta constant segments. Two PCR steps were used to amplify libraries, with sample barcodes and sequencing adapters being added in the second step. Sequencing of libraries was performed on Illumina HiSeq 2500 (2x100 bp) or NovaSeq (2x150 bp). Regarding the original processing steps: Demultiplexing of reads and collapsing into UMI consensus sequences were performed with MIGEC, and V(D)J alignment was carried out with MiXCR. Vaccine-responding clonotypes were defined with edgeR using replicate PBMC samples, requiring FDR below 0.01 and a log2 fold change above 5 up to day 15. Each bulk clonotype was labeled CD4 or CD8 based on which sequenced repertoire, CD4 or CD8, contained the clonotype at higher abundance. The public reads were reprocessed in TCRdb via fastp at Q25 and MiXCR, keeping in-frame beta chains. One record per CDR3 amino acid sequence lists the most common genes and DNA. TCRdb, rather than the study authors, made the V and J calls. For this sample the table gives about 340,000 distinct CDR3 sequences, of which 7.5% to 9% were detected only once. Approximately 18% of the sample rests with the top ten.

Results and caveats for the whole study, not just this receptor: Because only two donors were included in the study, the extent to which the findings can be generalized is limited. The secondary T-cell response was weaker than the primary response but faster, peaking on day 5 instead of day 15. A small share of clonotypes occurred in both CD4 and CD8 compartments, likely arising from convergent recombination. Computational filtering was required because FACS-sorted repertoires could contain abundant contaminating clonotypes from the bulk population. After the booster, most clones that had expanded after primary vaccination were detected again (approximately 97% of CD4 and roughly 86% of CD8), suggesting broad maintenance of memory.

The receptor was derived from a man in his late teens or twenties who received the YFV17D yellow fever vaccine. The sequence joins TRBV4-2 to TRBJ1-1, with TRBD1 as a weak D call on 6 bases. Sequenced material: PBMCs, taken on the day of the first yellow fever vaccination. CDR3 reads: CASSQDNRDPEAFF. The nucleotide sequence reads as follows: TGTGCCAGCAGCCAAGATAACAGGGACCCTGAAGCTTTCTTT.